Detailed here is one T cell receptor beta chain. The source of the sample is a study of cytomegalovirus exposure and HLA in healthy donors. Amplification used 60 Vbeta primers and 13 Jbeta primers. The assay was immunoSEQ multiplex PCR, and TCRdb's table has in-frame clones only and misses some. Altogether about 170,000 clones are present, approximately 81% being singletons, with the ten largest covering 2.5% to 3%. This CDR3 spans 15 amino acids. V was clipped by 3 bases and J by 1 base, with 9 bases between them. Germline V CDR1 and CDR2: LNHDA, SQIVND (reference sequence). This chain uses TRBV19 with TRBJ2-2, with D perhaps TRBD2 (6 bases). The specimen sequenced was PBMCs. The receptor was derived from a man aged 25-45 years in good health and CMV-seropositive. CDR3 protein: CASSIRRENTGELFF. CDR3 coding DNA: TGTGCCAGTAGTATCCGGCGGGAGAACACCGGGGAGCTGTTTTTT.